This T cell receptor (beta chain) was documented in a study of neurological immune-mediated disorders. Whole-study results and caveats: The expanded clones of different subjects shared no CDR3 amino acid sequences (suggesting private repertoires in all groups).

The study built unsorted libraries from 2 million PBMCs kept at -80 C. The CDR3 extends over 15 amino acids. Germline CDR1 is SEHNR and CDR2 is FQNEAQ (reference sequence). Trimming removed 2 bases from V and 1 base from J, with 11 bases in between. 5'RACE generated cDNA with 10-nucleotide random UMIs. The output of every sequencing run exceeded 190 million TCR-beta sequences, derived from 15-18 subjects. TCRdb analysed the 5' RACE reads with MiXCR anew, one entry per CDR3 protein. Of over 45,000 distinct CDR3 sequences in the sample, around 3.5% were seen once. This clonotype was found many times. The antigen is unknown.

Sequenced: PBMCs. The TCR originated in a man between 40 and 49 years old with multiple sclerosis. The chain employs TRBV7-9 and TRBJ2-5; D might be TRBD2 (5 bases). CDR3 protein: CASSLPLAVQETQYF. The CDR3 region has the DNA TGTGCCAGCAGCTTACCGCTAGCTGTCCAAGAGACCCAGTACTTC.